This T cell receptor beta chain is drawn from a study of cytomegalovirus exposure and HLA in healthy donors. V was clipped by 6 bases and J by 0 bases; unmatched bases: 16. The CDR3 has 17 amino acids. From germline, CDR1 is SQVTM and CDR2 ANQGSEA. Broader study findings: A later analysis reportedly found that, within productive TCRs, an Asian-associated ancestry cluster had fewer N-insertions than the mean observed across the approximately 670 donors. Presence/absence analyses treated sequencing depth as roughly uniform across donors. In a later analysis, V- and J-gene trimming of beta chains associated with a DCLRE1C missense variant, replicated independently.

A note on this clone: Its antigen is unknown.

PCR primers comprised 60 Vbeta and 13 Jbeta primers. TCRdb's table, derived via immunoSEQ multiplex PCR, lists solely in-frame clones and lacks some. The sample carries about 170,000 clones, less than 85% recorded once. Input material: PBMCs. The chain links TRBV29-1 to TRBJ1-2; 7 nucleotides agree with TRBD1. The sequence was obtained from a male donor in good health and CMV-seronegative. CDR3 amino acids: CSVGRALRQGANYGYTF. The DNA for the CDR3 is TGCAGCGTCGGCCGGGCTCTGAGACAGGGCGCTAACTATGGCTACACCTTC. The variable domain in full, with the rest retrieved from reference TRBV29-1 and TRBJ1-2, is SAVISQKPSRDICQRGTSLTIQCQVDSQVTMMFWYRQQPGQSLTLIATANQGSEATYESGFVIDKFPISRPNLTFSTLTVSNMSPEDSSIYLCSVGRALRQGANYGYTFGSGTRLTVV.